One sample yielded the 8 T cell receptor beta chains listed below, sequenced in a study of T cells in Graves' hyperthyroidism and ophthalmopathy. Researchers amplified the TCR beta CDR3 regions from RNA transcripts. HTBI primers drove first-round RT-PCR of the TCR CDR3. One entry per CDR3 protein results from TCRdb running MiXCR on the multiplex PCR reads. The sample holds around 280,000 distinct CDR3 sequences, roughly an eighth seen once. The sequencing input was blood. The receptors derive from a woman aged 40 to 50 with Graves' hyperthyroidism.

In its sample, this clonotype was seen many times. The J gene is TRBJ1-4, the V gene TRBV20-1, with a possible D match to TRBD1 (6 bases). This CDR3 is built from 12 residues. Trimming shortened V by 5 bases and J by 8 bases, and 12 bases separated the two germline ends. Looked up from germline, CDR1 is DFQATT and CDR2 is SNEGSKA (reference sequence). Written as DNA, the CDR3 is TGCAGTGCTCCCAGGGGACGCGAAAAACTGTTTTTT. It specifies CSAPRGREKLFF.

This clonotype was found many times. The chain carries TRBV20-1 and TRBJ1-3; TRBD1 is a possible D gene (5 bases). The CDR3 spans 15 residues. In germline, CDR1 is DFQATT, CDR2 SNEGSKA (reference sequence). Deletions cut 6 bases from V and 0 bases from J, with 15 bases between. CDR3 protein: CSAPGSGRSGNTIYF. CDR3 bases: TGCAGTGCCCCAGGGTCGGGGCGCTCTGGAAACACCATATATTTT.

The sample holds many counts of this clonotype. The rearrangement links TRBV4-1 to TRBJ1-1; tentatively, D is TRBD1 (5 bases). V was clipped by 6 bases and J by 1 base, with 12 bases between them. Germline V gene sequence: CDR1 MGHRA, CDR2 YSYEKL. The CDR3 covers 14 residues. Written as DNA, the CDR3 is TGCGCCAGCAGAGGGACGCTTAAGAACACTGAAGCTTTCTTT. Translating it yields CASRGTLKNTEAFF.

This clonotype was seen repeatedly, ten times or more. This chain connects TRBV6-1 to TRBJ2-1; 12 bases match TRBD2. Germline V lookup: CDR1 MNHNS, CDR2 SASEGT. Unmatched junction bases numbered 12, after V lost 5 bases and J lost 7 bases. The CDR3 covers 17 residues. CDR3 in amino acids: CASSHSEASGRENEQFF. CDR3 sequence (DNA): TGTGCCAGCAGTCACTCTGAGGCTAGCGGGAGGGAGAATGAGCAGTTCTTC.

The rearrangement joins TRBV18 to TRBJ2-2; D is unresolved. Trimming took 3 bases from V and 8 from J, leaving 10 bases between them. The CDR3 runs 13 residues. The germline gives CDR1 KGHSH, CDR2 LQKENI. CDR3: CASSPGLQGELFF. CDR3 nucleotides: TGTGCCAGCTCACCGGGATTACAAGGGGAGCTGTTTTTT. Combining the CDR3 with reference TRBV18 and TRBJ2-2 gives the whole variable domain NAGVMQNPRHLVRRRGQEARLRCSPMKGHSHVYWYRQLPEEGLKFMVYLQKENIIDESGMPKERFSAEFPKEGPSILRIQQVVRGDSAAYFCASSPGLQGELFFGEGSRLTVL.

This clonotype showed up many times. This sequence joins TRBV5-8 and TRBJ2-3, with TRBD1 as a possible D gene (5 bases). Germline CDR1 is SGHTS and CDR2 is YDEGEE. This CDR3 has 15 residues. V dropped 1 base and J dropped 0 bases, with 9 bases sitting between them. CDR3 nucleotide sequence: TGTGCCAGCAGCTTGTATCCAGGGAGCACAGATACGCAGTATTTT. Translation: CASSLYPGSTDTQYF.

The sample holds many counts of this clonotype. Here the CDR3 DNA reads TGTGCCAGCAGTGAAGTGGTGGGAAACACTGAAGCTTTCTTT. It codes for CASSEVVGNTEAFF. The chain has TRBV6-1 and TRBJ1-1; D gene unclear. This CDR3 is built from 14 residues. Germline V lookup: CDR1 MNHNS, CDR2 SASEGT. V was clipped by 1 base and J by 2 bases, with 8 bases between them.

The chain is built from TRBV20-1 and TRBJ1-2; D may be TRBD1 (6 bases). This CDR3 spans 15 amino acids. CDR1 DFQATT and CDR2 SNEGSKA come from the germline V gene (reference sequence). Trimming left V 2 bases short and J 4 bases short, with 17 bases between. The CDR3 DNA reads TGCAGTGCTAGACCCCTTCGAGGGGGGACCTATGGCTACACCTTC. This translates into CSARPLRGGTYGYTF.